These T cell receptor beta chains were read from a single sample in a study of blood T cell repertoires in COVID-19. Here immunoSEQ multiplex PCR was the method, and the copy in TCRdb shows in-frame clones only, minus some. In the table there are hundreds of thousands of clones, around 82% of which are singletons. Input material: peripheral blood. The receptors come from a woman in her 50s who had recovered from COVID-19. The CDR3 runs from the conserved cysteine through the conserved F or W. Fields, in order: V gene, J gene, D gene, CDR3 length, clone size, CDR3 DNA, CDR3 protein. The D gene is left open where the match is weak. Only some rows state a clone size, as once, few, many or a class for expanded clones.

V gene: TRBV5-5
J gene: TRBJ2-3
D gene: NA
CDR3 length: 16
clone size: NA
CDR3 DNA: TGTGCCAGCAGCCTCAGCAGGGCTGCCACCACAGATACGCAGTATTTT
CDR3 protein: CASSLSRAATTDTQYF

V gene: TRBV5-1
J gene: TRBJ1-5
D gene: NA
CDR3 length: 13
clone size: NA
CDR3 DNA: TGCGCCAGCAGCCTAGATGGCAATCAGCCCCAGCATTTT
CDR3 protein: CASSLDGNQPQHF

V gene: TRBV9
J gene: TRBJ2-5
D gene: TRBD1
CDR3 length: 15
clone size: NA
CDR3 DNA: TGTGCCAGCAGCGCATCGACAGGGTTGTACGAGACCCAGTACTTC
CDR3 protein: CASSASTGLYETQYF

V gene: TRBV7-9
J gene: TRBJ1-2
D gene: TRBD1
CDR3 length: 16
clone size: NA
CDR3 DNA: TGTGCCAGCACCCAGGGTCAGAGGACAGGGTCTCACGGCTACACCTTC
CDR3 protein: CASTQGQRTGSHGYTF

V gene: TRBV19
J gene: TRBJ2-5
D gene: NA
CDR3 length: 14
clone size: NA
CDR3 DNA: TGTGCCAGTAGCCCAGGTCCAGCTTTAATGTCCCAGTACTTC
CDR3 protein: CASSPGPALMSQYF

V gene: TRBV30
J gene: TRBJ1-2
D gene: NA
CDR3 length: 13
clone size: NA
CDR3 DNA: TGTGCCTGGACGGCAGGGCGGGGGTATCGCTACACCTTC
CDR3 protein: CAWTAGRGYRYTF

V gene: TRBV7-2
J gene: TRBJ2-7
D gene: NA
CDR3 length: 15
clone size: once
CDR3 DNA: TGTGCCAGCAGCTTAGGAGCAGGGTACACCTACGAGCAGTACTTC
CDR3 protein: CASSLGAGYTYEQYF

V gene: TRBV7-3
J gene: TRBJ1-3
D gene: TRBD1
CDR3 length: 15
clone size: NA
CDR3 DNA: TGTGCCAGCAGCAGCTACGGGACAGCGGGAAACACCATATATTTT
CDR3 protein: CASSSYGTAGNTIYF

V gene: TRBV2
J gene: TRBJ2-2
D gene: NA
CDR3 length: 13
clone size: NA
CDR3 DNA: TGTGCCAGCAGGCCGCCGGCGGCCGGGGAGCTGTTTTTT
CDR3 protein: CASRPPAAGELFF

V gene: TRBV28
J gene: TRBJ1-2
D gene: TRBD1
CDR3 length: 15
clone size: NA
CDR3 DNA: TGTGCCAGCAGAGCCGGGACAGGGGGCACCTATGGCTACACCTTC
CDR3 protein: CASRAGTGGTYGYTF

V gene: TRBV27
J gene: TRBJ1-1
D gene: NA
CDR3 length: 13
clone size: NA
CDR3 DNA: TGTGCCAGCAGCCAGGACAGCCCGTTCGCAGCTTTCTTT
CDR3 protein: CASSQDSPFAAFF

V gene: TRBV7-3
J gene: TRBJ2-2
D gene: NA
CDR3 length: 14
clone size: NA
CDR3 DNA: TGTGCCAGCAGCTTAACGACTGGCACCGGGGAGCTGTTTTTT
CDR3 protein: CASSLTTGTGELFF

V gene: TRBV9
J gene: TRBJ1-2
D gene: TRBD1
CDR3 length: 15
clone size: NA
CDR3 DNA: TGTGCCAGCAGCGTAGAACAGGGGGACTCGTTTGGCTACACCTTC
CDR3 protein: CASSVEQGDSFGYTF

V gene: TRBV28
J gene: TRBJ1-2
D gene: NA
CDR3 length: 14
clone size: once
CDR3 DNA: TGTGCCAGCAGTTTAGGGGCTTCGAACTATGGCTACACCTTC
CDR3 protein: CASSLGASNYGYTF

V gene: TRBV10-3
J gene: TRBJ2-7
D gene: NA
CDR3 length: 13
clone size: NA
CDR3 DNA: TGTGCCATCAGTCGGGACACCCCCTACGAGCAGTACTTC
CDR3 protein: CAISRDTPYEQYF

V gene: TRBV18
J gene: TRBJ2-7
D gene: NA
CDR3 length: 12
clone size: once
CDR3 DNA: TGTGCCAGCTCACAAGACAGGCACGAGCAGTACTTC
CDR3 protein: CASSQDRHEQYF

V gene: TRBV21-1
J gene: TRBJ2-7
D gene: NA
CDR3 length: 14
clone size: NA
CDR3 DNA: TGTGCCAGCAACCCGGGACAGGGGGCAGGTGAGCAGTACTTC
CDR3 protein: CASNPGQGAGEQYF

V gene: TRBV7-3
J gene: TRBJ2-1
D gene: TRBD2
CDR3 length: 14
clone size: NA
CDR3 DNA: TGTGCCAGCGGCCAACTAGCGGGGGACAATGAGCAGTTCTTC
CDR3 protein: CASGQLAGDNEQFF

V gene: TRBV5-1
J gene: TRBJ2-5
D gene: TRBD2
CDR3 length: 16
clone size: NA
CDR3 DNA: TGCGCCAGCAGCTTGGGGACTAGCGCCAACCAAGAGACCCAGTACTTC
CDR3 protein: CASSLGTSANQETQYF

V gene: TRBV27
J gene: TRBJ1-2
D gene: NA
CDR3 length: 17
clone size: NA
CDR3 DNA: TGTGCCAGCAGTTTAATCAATTCTAGGGGGATTAACTATGGCTACACCTTC
CDR3 protein: CASSLINSRGINYGYTF

V gene: TRBV5-8
J gene: TRBJ1-1
D gene: NA
CDR3 length: 14
clone size: NA
CDR3 DNA: TGTGCCAGCAGGTCCACAGGGCTGGACACTGAAGCTTTCTTT
CDR3 protein: CASRSTGLDTEAFF

V gene: TRBV2
J gene: TRBJ2-5
D gene: NA
CDR3 length: 15
clone size: NA
CDR3 DNA: TGTGCCAGCAGTGGGAGAGTAGTAAACCAAGAGACCCAGTACTTC
CDR3 protein: CASSGRVVNQETQYF

V gene: TRBV18
J gene: TRBJ2-1
D gene: TRBD2
CDR3 length: 16
clone size: NA
CDR3 DNA: TGTGCCAGCTCTCTGGAATGGACTAGCGGTAATAGTGAGCAGTTCTTC
CDR3 protein: CASSLEWTSGNSEQFF

V gene: TRBV7-2
J gene: TRBJ2-5
D gene: TRBD2
CDR3 length: 18
clone size: NA
CDR3 DNA: TGTGCCAGCAGCAAAGGGCTAGCGGGGGGGCGGGTACGAGAGACCCAGTACTTC
CDR3 protein: CASSKGLAGGRVRETQYF

V gene: TRBV3-1/TRBV3-2
J gene: TRBJ2-4
D gene: TRBD2
CDR3 length: 15
clone size: once
CDR3 DNA: TGTGCCAGCAGCCCAGGGGGGACTAGCGGTGACATTCAGTACTTC
CDR3 protein: CASSPGGTSGDIQYF